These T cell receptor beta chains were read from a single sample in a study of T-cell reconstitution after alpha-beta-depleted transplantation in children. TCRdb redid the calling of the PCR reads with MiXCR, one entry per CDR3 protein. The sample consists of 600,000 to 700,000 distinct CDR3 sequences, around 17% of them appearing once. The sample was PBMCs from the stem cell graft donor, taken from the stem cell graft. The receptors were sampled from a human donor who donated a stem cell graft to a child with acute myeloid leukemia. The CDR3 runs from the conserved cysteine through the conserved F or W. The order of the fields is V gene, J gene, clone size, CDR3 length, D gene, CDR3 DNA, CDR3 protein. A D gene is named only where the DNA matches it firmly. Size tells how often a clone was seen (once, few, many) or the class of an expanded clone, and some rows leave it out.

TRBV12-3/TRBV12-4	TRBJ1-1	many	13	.	TGTGCCAGCAAAGACGGGGAGGGCACTGAAGCTTTCTTT	CASKDGEGTEAFF
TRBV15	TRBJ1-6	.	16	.	TGTGCCACCAGCAGAGATAGGAGTGGGGGGTATTCACCCCTCCACTTT	CATSRDRSGGYSPLHF
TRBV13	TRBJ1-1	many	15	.	TGTGCCAGCAGCCCAAACCGTCGGGGGCGAACTGAAGCTTTCTTT	CASSPNRRGRTEAFF
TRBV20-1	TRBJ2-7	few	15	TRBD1	TGCAGTGCTAGAGGCTCCGGGACAGGGATCAACGAGCAGTACTTC	CSARGSGTGINEQYF
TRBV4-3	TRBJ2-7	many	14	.	TGCGCCAGCAGCCAATACAGGAATTCCTACGAGCAGTACTTC	CASSQYRNSYEQYF
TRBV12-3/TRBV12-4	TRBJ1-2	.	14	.	TGTGCCAGCAGTTTAGCGCTCAGGGGCTATGGCTACACCTTC	CASSLALRGYGYTF
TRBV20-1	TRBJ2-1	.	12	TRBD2	TGCAGTGCTCTGACTAGCGGTAATGAGCAGTTCTTC	CSALTSGNEQFF
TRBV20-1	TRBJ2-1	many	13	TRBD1	TGCAGTGCTCCCCCGGGACAGGGGTACGAGCAGTTCTTC	CSAPPGQGYEQFF
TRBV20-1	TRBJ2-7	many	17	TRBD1	TGCAGTGCTAGAGCCGGGACAGGGGCCCGTCGGTCCTACGAGCAGTACTTC	CSARAGTGARRSYEQYF
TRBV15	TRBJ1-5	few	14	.	TGTGCCACCAGCGACGGGACCTACAATCAGCCCCAGCATTTT	CATSDGTYNQPQHF
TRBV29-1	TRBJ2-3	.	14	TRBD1	TGCAGCGACCTACAGGGTTGGGGGACAGATGCGCAGTATTTT	CSDLQGWGTDAQYF
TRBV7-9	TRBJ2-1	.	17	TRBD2	TGTGCCAGCAGCTTTCTTTTAGGGACTAGCGGGGGGAATGAGCAGTTCTTC	CASSFLLGTSGGNEQFF
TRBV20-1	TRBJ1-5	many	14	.	TGCAGTGCTAGTGCTGGCGAAGGGAATCAGCCCCAGCATTTT	CSASAGEGNQPQHF
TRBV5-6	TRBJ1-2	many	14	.	TGTGCCAGCAGCGGCCCGCAAAGGGAGGTTGGCTACACCTTC	CASSGPQREVGYTF
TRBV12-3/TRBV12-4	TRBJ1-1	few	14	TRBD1	TGTGCCAGCAGTCAACAGGGGGCGATCGCTGAAGCTTTCTTT	CASSQQGAIAEAFF
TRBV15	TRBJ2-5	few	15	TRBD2	TGTGCCACCAGCGTAGATTTGGGGGAGGGGGAGACCCAGTACTTC	CATSVDLGEGETQYF
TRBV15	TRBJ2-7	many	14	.	TGTGCCACCAGCTTAGGCCGACAATCCTACGAGCAGTACTTC	CATSLGRQSYEQYF
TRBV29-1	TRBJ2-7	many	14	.	TGCAGCGTTGATAGTGGGGCGGGGTCCTACGAGCAGTACTTC	CSVDSGAGSYEQYF
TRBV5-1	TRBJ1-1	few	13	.	TGCGCCAGCAGCTTCGGGCCGGACACTGAAGCTTTCTTT	CASSFGPDTEAFF
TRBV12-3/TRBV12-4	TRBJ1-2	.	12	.	TGTGCCAGTTGGGGGGCATTGGCTGGCTACACCTTC	CASWGALAGYTF
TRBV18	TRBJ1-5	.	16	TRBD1	TGTGCCAGCTCACTAGATCGACAGGGGGGCAATCAGCCCCAGCATTTT	CASSLDRQGGNQPQHF
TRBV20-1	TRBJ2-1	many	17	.	TGCAGTGCTAGTAGCAGGGCTTCAAACTTCCCCTACAATGAGCAGTTCTTC	CSASSRASNFPYNEQFF
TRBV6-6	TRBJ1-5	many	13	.	TGTGCCAGCACCTCTTCCGATGTGGAGGCCCAGCATTTT	CASTSSDVEAQHF
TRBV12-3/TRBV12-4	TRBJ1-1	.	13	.	TGTGCCAGCAGTAGACTGACAGTCACTGAAGCTTTCTTT	CASSRLTVTEAFF
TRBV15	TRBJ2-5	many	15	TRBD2	TGTGCCACCAGCAGAGTAGGACTAGCAGGCGAGACCCAGTACTTC	CATSRVGLAGETQYF
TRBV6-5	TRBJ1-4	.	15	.	TGTGCCAGCAGTTACGGGCCTAGGGTGTCCGAAAAACTGTTTTTT	CASSYGPRVSEKLFF
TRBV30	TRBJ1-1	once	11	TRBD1	TGTGCCGCCTCTAGGGGGCTTGCAGCTTTCTTT	CAASRGLAAFF
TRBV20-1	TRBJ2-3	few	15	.	TGCAGTGCTAGAGGACTATCCAGGCGAGCAGATACGCAGTATTTT	CSARGLSRRADTQYF
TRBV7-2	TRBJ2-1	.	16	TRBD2	TGTGCCAGAAGCTCCACCCTAGCGGGGGGATACAATGAGCAGTTCTTC	CARSSTLAGGYNEQFF